These T cell receptor beta chains were read from a single sample in a study of PD-L1 blockade in urothelial cancer. TCRdb keeps only in-frame clones here, not all; method: immunoSEQ multiplex PCR. The sample lists some 66,000 clones, approximately 84% occurring once. The source was PBMCs, collected around atezolizumab (anti-PD-L1) treatment. Every receptor here comes from a man aged 55 to 70 with urothelial cancer. CDR3s include the opening cysteine and the closing phenylalanine or tryptophan. The D gene is left open where the match is weak. Size is stated for part of the rows, as once, few or many counts, or as a class when the clone is expanded.

CDR3	DNA	V	D	J	size
CASSLTGGNSGNTIYF	TGTGCCAGCAGCCTTACAGGGGGTAACTCTGGAAACACCATATATTTT	TRBV7-2	TRBD1	TRBJ1-3	-
CSGWTGGSYEQYF	TGCAGCGGGTGGACAGGGGGCTCCTACGAGCAGTACTTC	TRBV29-1	TRBD1	TRBJ2-7	once
CASSSTGERAGELFF	TGTGCCAGCAGCTCAACAGGGGAGAGGGCCGGGGAGCTGTTTTTT	TRBV5-6	TRBD1	TRBJ2-2	-
CASFKTGGAGGYTF	TGTGCCAGCTTCAAGACAGGGGGCGCGGGTGGCTACACCTTC	TRBV6-5	TRBD1	TRBJ1-2	-
CASSSRPGGGYEQYF	TGTGCCAGCAGTTCCCGGCCGGGGGGCGGGTACGAGCAGTACTTC	TRBV6-5	-	TRBJ2-7	-
CASSMGLLNTGELFF	TGTGCCAGCAGCATGGGACTCTTGAACACCGGGGAGCTGTTTTTT	TRBV11-1	-	TRBJ2-2	-
CASRLGGEGTGELFF	TGTGCCAGCAGACTCGGGGGGGAAGGCACCGGGGAGCTGTTTTTT	TRBV7-2	TRBD2	TRBJ2-2	few
CASSPGPGTTSRGLFF	TGTGCCAGCAGTCCTGGACCCGGGACAACATCACGAGGACTGTTTTTT	TRBV27	-	TRBJ1-4	-
CASSFLAGGTDTQYF	TGTGCTAGCAGCTTCCTAGCGGGGGGAACAGATACGCAGTATTTT	TRBV7-7	TRBD2	TRBJ2-3	-
CASSSLAGVGETQYF	TGTGCCAGTAGTTCCCTAGCGGGGGTGGGAGAGACCCAGTACTTC	TRBV19	TRBD2	TRBJ2-5	-
CSVHQDRAGELFF	TGCAGCGTTCATCAGGACAGGGCCGGGGAGCTGTTTTTT	TRBV29-1	TRBD1	TRBJ2-2	-
CAWSRDRMNSPLHF	TGTGCCTGGAGCCGGGACAGGATGAATTCACCCCTCCACTTT	TRBV30	TRBD1	TRBJ1-6	few
CASSVGGGTQYF	TGTGCCAGTAGCGTAGGAGGTGGGACCCAGTACTTC	TRBV19	-	TRBJ2-5	-
CASRLPRLGSEAFF	TGTGCCAGCAGGCTCCCCCGACTAGGGAGTGAAGCTTTCTTT	TRBV6-5	-	TRBJ1-1	-
CASSVVPSAASEQFF	TGTGCCAGCAGCGTAGTTCCTAGCGCTGCTTCTGAGCAGTTCTTC	TRBV9	-	TRBJ2-1	few
CASSLFGEGTDTQYF	TGTGCCAGCAGTTTATTTGGGGAGGGCACAGATACGCAGTATTTT	TRBV28	-	TRBJ2-3	-
CAIQKQGVDGYTF	TGTGCCATCCAGAAACAGGGAGTCGATGGCTACACCTTC	TRBV10-3	-	TRBJ1-2	-
CASSPGTGGTGELFF	TGTGCCAGCAGCCCTGGGACAGGGGGCACCGGGGAGCTGTTTTTT	TRBV11-3	TRBD1	TRBJ2-2	-
CATSRDAGRNQPQHF	TGTGCCACCAGCAGAGATGCAGGGAGGAATCAGCCCCAGCATTTT	TRBV15	-	TRBJ1-5	-
CASSREVRGGEAFF	TGCGCCAGCAGCCGAGAAGTCAGGGGCGGTGAAGCTTTCTTT	TRBV4-3	-	TRBJ1-1	-
CASSPSGGPPNTGELFF	TGTGCCAGCAGTCCTAGCGGGGGGCCGCCGAACACCGGGGAGCTGTTTTTT	TRBV5-4	TRBD2	TRBJ2-2	-
CASSLWVTGAGSPLHF	TGTGCCAGCAGCTTATGGGTGACAGGGGCCGGTTCACCCCTCCACTTT	TRBV5-5	TRBD1	TRBJ1-6	-
CAWSLGINYGYTF	TGTGCCTGGAGTCTAGGAATTAACTATGGCTACACCTTC	TRBV30	-	TRBJ1-2	-
CASSATPGLAGETQYF	TGCGCCAGCAGTGCAACGCCGGGACTAGCTGGGGAGACCCAGTACTTC	TRBV10-1	TRBD2	TRBJ2-5	-
CASSFRPGQHFEAFF	TGTGCCAGCAGCTTCCGACCGGGACAGCACTTTGAAGCTTTCTTT	TRBV11-2	TRBD1	TRBJ1-1	few
CASSGDGTRNSPLHF	TGTGCCAGCAGCGGGGACGGGACACGGAATTCACCCCTCCACTTT	TRBV7-9	-	TRBJ1-6	-
CASSYEGTRTFEQYF	TGTGCCAGCAGTTACGAGGGGACTAGGACCTTCGAGCAGTACTTC	TRBV6-5	TRBD2	TRBJ2-7	-
CASSYSRGLGDSPLHF	TGTGCCAGCAGTTACTCGCGGGGGTTAGGAGATTCACCCCTCCACTTT	TRBV6-6	-	TRBJ1-6	-
CASRGGLAGATDTQYF	TGTGCCAGCAGAGGAGGACTAGCGGGGGCCACAGATACGCAGTATTTT	TRBV6-6	TRBD2	TRBJ2-3	-
CASHRQGNAAFF	TGTGCCAGCCATCGACAGGGCAATGCCGCTTTCTTT	TRBV2	TRBD1	TRBJ1-1	-
CASSLDRATNEKLFF	TGTGCCAGCAGCTTGGACAGGGCAACTAATGAAAAACTGTTTTTT	TRBV11-2	TRBD1	TRBJ1-4	once
CASSVANTGELFF	TGCGCCAGCAGCGTCGCGAACACCGGGGAGCTGTTTTTT	TRBV10-1	-	TRBJ2-2	-
CASSQRTVEQYF	TGTGCCAGCAGTCAGCGGACAGTCGAGCAGTACTTC	TRBV6-1	-	TRBJ2-7	-
CASSLGSVTDTQYF	TGTGCCAGCAGCTTAGGGTCGGTCACAGATACGCAGTATTTT	TRBV11-3	-	TRBJ2-3	once
CASSFRPSGGEEQFF	TGCGCCAGCAGCTTCAGGCCTAGCGGGGGCGAAGAGCAGTTCTTC	TRBV5-1	TRBD2	TRBJ2-1	-
CASSLNGLGETQYF	TGTGCCAGCAGCTTAAACGGGTTGGGAGAGACCCAGTACTTC	TRBV7-3	-	TRBJ2-5	-
CASSADRDNQPQHF	TGTGCCAGCAGTGCGGACAGGGACAATCAGCCCCAGCATTTT	TRBV2	TRBD1	TRBJ1-5	-
CASSEMGGGAYNEQFF	TGTGCCAGCAGTGAAATGGGCGGGGGGGCCTACAATGAGCAGTTCTTC	TRBV25-1	TRBD2	TRBJ2-1	-
CASSPISSASYNEQFF	TGTGCCAGCAGCCCAATCTCTAGCGCCTCCTACAATGAGCAGTTCTTC	TRBV7-2	-	TRBJ2-1	-
CASSLDRGTGNTIYF	TGTGCCAGCAGCTTAGACCGGGGAACTGGAAACACCATATATTTT	TRBV7-8	-	TRBJ1-3	once
CASSVTGTYNEQFF	TGTGCCAGCAGCGTGACAGGGACCTACAATGAGCAGTTCTTC	TRBV9	TRBD1	TRBJ2-1	-
CASRGGEKLFF	TGTGCCAGCAGGGGGGGGGAAAAACTGTTTTTT	TRBV2	-	TRBJ1-4	-
CASSSPRGSYYGYTF	TGTGCCAGCAGTTCGCCCCGAGGGAGCTACTATGGCTACACCTTC	TRBV28	-	TRBJ1-2	-
CASSSTGGFYNEQFF	TGTGCCAGCAGCTCGACAGGGGGCTTCTACAATGAGCAGTTCTTC	TRBV7-3	TRBD1	TRBJ2-1	-
CASSSGLAGPTGELFF	TGTGCCAGCAGCTCCGGACTAGCGGGCCCCACCGGGGAGCTGTTTTTT	TRBV5-4	TRBD2	TRBJ2-2	once
CASSHSGGASAYNEQFF	TGCGCCAGCAGCCACAGCGGGGGGGCCTCGGCCTACAATGAGCAGTTCTTC	TRBV4-1	TRBD2	TRBJ2-1	-
CASSLDLGGQVSKETQYF	TGTGCCAGCAGCTTAGATCTAGGGGGACAGGTGTCCAAAGAGACCCAGTACTTC	TRBV11-2	TRBD1	TRBJ2-5	-
CASSRGQGNTDTQYF	TGTGCCAGCAGCCGGGGACAGGGGAACACAGATACGCAGTATTTT	TRBV6-6	TRBD1	TRBJ2-3	-
CASSPQGYFDEQYF	TGTGCCAGCTCACCACAGGGGTATTTCGACGAGCAGTACTTC	TRBV18	-	TRBJ2-7	few
CAWHKRVSGQGEKLFF	TGTGCCTGGCATAAGCGGGTATCGGGACAGGGTGAAAAACTGTTTTTT	TRBV30	TRBD1	TRBJ1-4	-